Below, 6 T cell receptor beta chains from the same sample are listed, as sequenced in a study of blood T cell repertoires in COVID-19. Only in-frame clones appear in the TCRdb table, and some are missing; sequencing was by immunoSEQ multiplex PCR. The repertoire holds about 74,000 clones, with about 80% as singletons. The sample comprised peripheral blood. The receptors shown here come from a human donor in a cohort sampled during active COVID-19.

J is TRBJ1-6 and V is TRBV3-1 (or the pseudogene TRBV3-2), with TRBD1 matching over 8 bases. This CDR3 spans 17 amino acids. V lost 2 bases to trimming and J lost 9 bases; unmatched junction nucleotides: 12. Germline CDR1 LGHDT, CDR2 YNNKEL (reference sequence). Here the CDR3 DNA reads TGTGCCAGCAGCCAATCAGGGGGCGCGGTGCTCAGTTCACCCCTCCACTTT. Its translation is CASSQSGGAVLSSPLHF.

This clone is a singleton in its sample. The chain carries TRBV10-1 and TRBJ2-1, with 11 bases fitting TRBD2. Germline V gives CDR1 WNHNN, CDR2 SYGVQD (reference sequence). J was trimmed by 4 bases and V by 4 bases; bases with no gene match: 9. This CDR3 comprises 17 residues. The CDR3: CASSGIPGLAEYNEQFF. The CDR3 DNA sequence: TGCGCCAGCAGTGGAATACCGGGACTAGCGGAATACAATGAGCAGTTCTTC.

The chain is built from TRBV5-1 and TRBJ1-4; 8 bases fit TRBD1. The ends lost 5 bases at V and 8 bases at J; junction bases unmatched: 14. The CDR3 has 16 amino acids. Germline assignment: CDR1 SGHRS and CDR2 YFSETQ. The CDR3 protein is CASRDLSGTGHEKLFF. In DNA form, the CDR3 reads TGCGCCAGCAGGGACCTTTCCGGGACAGGACACGAAAAACTGTTTTTT.

In its sample, this clone was seen once. CDR3 sequence (DNA): TGTGCCAGCAGCCAGAAACCTCCCTGGGCCGGGAACACTGAAGCTTTCTTT. Its translation: CASSQKPPWAGNTEAFF. This rearrangement joins TRBV3-1 (or the pseudogene TRBV3-2) to TRBJ1-1; D unclear. The V end was cut by 3 bases, the J end by 1 base, with 18 bases between. The CDR3 contains 17 residues. Germline CDR1 and CDR2: LGHDT and YNNKEL (reference sequence).

The V call is TRBV5-1, the J call TRBJ2-3; no clear D. Deletions cut 4 bases from V and 0 bases from J, with 15 bases between. The CDR3 runs to 16 residues. CDR1 is SGHRS and CDR2 is YFSETQ in the germline V gene. DNA of the CDR3: TGCGCCAGCAGCCCCCTCGTTGGGCGAAGCACAGATACGCAGTATTTT. Its protein product is CASSPLVGRSTDTQYF. Full variable domain (missing parts from reference TRBV5-1 and TRBJ2-3): KAGVTQTPRYLIKTRGQQVTLSCSPISGHRSVSWYQQTPGQGLQFLFEYFSETQRNKGNFPGRFSGRQFSNSRSEMNVSTLELGDSALYLCASSPLVGRSTDTQYFGPGTRLTVL.

The chain employs TRBV28 and TRBJ1-6; D gene uncertain. This CDR3 contains 17 residues. Trimming pared 3 bases from V and 5 bases from J, leaving 17 bases between. Germline CDR1 is MDHEN and CDR2 is SYDVKM. CDR3 region: CASSFFSQVRNNSPLHF. The CDR3 DNA reads as TGTGCCAGCAGTTTTTTTTCGCAGGTCAGAAATAATTCACCCCTCCACTTT.